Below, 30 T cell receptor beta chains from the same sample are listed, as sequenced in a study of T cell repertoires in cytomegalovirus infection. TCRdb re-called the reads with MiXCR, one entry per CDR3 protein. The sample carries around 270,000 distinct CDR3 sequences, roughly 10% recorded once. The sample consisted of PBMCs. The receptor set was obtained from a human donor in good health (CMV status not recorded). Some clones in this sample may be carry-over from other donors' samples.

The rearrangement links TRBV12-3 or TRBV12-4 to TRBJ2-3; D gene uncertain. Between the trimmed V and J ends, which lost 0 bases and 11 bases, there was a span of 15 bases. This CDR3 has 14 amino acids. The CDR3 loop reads CASSLAPRWILQYF. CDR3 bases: TGTGCCAGCAGTTTAGCCCCTAGGTGGATCTTGCAGTATTTT.

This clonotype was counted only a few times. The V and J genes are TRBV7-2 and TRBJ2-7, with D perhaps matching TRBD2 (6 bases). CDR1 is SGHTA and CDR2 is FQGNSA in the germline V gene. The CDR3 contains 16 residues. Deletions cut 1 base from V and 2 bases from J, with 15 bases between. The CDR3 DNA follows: TGTGCCAGCAGCTTAGGGAGGGGTCCTCGGGCCTACGAGCAGTACTTC. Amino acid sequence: CASSLGRGPRAYEQYF.

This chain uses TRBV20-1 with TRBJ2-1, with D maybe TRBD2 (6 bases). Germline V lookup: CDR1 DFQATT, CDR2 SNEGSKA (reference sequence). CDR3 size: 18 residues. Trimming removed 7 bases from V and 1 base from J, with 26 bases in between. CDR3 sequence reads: CSVVIQGGGIGSYNEQFF. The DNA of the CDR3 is TGCAGTGTTGTGATCCAGGGTGGAGGGATAGGGTCCTACAATGAGCAGTTCTTC.

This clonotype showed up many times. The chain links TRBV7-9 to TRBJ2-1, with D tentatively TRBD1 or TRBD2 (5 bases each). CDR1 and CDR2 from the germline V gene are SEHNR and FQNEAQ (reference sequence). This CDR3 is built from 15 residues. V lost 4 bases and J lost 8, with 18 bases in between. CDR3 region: CASSSPGLRGHEQFF. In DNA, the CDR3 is TGTGCCAGCAGCTCGCCGGGCCTGAGGGGCCATGAGCAGTTCTTC. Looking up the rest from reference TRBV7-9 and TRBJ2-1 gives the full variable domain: DTGVSQNPRHKITKRGQNVTFRCDPISEHNRLYWYRQTLGQGPEFLTYFQNEAQLEKSRLLSDRFSAERPKGSFSTLEIQRTEQGDSAMYLCASSSPGLRGHEQFFGPGTRLTVL.

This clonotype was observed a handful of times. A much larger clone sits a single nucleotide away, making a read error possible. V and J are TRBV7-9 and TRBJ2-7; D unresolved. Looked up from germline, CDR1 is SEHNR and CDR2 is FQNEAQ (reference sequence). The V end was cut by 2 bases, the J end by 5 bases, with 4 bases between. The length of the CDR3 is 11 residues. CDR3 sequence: CASSLRHEQYF. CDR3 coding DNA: TGTGCCAGCAGCTTAAGGCACGAGCAGTACTTC.

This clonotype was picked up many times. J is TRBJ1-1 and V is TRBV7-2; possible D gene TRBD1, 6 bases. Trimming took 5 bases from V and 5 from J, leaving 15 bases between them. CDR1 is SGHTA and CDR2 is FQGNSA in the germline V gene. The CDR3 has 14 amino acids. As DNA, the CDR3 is TGTGCCAGCAGCCAATCGACAGGACAGACTGAAGCTTTCTTT. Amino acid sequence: CASSQSTGQTEAFF.

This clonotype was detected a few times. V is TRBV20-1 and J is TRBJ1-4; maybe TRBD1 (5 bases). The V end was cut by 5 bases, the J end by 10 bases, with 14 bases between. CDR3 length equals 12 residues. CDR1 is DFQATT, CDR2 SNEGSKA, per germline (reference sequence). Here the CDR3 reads CSAPRDGGKLFF. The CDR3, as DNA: TGCAGTGCTCCCCGGGACGGGGGAAAACTGTTTTTT.

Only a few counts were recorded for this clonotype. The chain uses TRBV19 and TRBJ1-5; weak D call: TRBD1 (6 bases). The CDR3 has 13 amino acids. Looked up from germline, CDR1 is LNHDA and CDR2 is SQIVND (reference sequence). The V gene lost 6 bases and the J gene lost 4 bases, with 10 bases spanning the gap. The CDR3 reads CASRVTGNQPQHF. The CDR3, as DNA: TGTGCCAGTAGGGTTACAGGGAATCAGCCCCAGCATTTT.

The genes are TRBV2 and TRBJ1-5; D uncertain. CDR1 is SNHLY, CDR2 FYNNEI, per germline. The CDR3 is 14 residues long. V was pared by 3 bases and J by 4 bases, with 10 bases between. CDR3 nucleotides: TGTGCCAGCAGTGACATCGGCAGTAATCAGCCCCAGCATTTT. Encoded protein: CASSDIGSNQPQHF.

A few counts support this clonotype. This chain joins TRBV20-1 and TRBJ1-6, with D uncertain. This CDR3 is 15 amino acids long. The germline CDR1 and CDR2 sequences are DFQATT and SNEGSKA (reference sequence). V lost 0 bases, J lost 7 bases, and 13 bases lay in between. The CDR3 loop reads CSARESLSWNSPLHF. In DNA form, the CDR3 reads TGCAGTGCTAGAGAGTCGCTAAGCTGGAATTCACCCCTCCACTTT.

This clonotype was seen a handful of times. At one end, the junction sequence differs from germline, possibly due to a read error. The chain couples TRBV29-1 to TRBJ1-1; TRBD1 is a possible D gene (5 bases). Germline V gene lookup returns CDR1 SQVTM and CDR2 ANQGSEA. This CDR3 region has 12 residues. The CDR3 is CSVEGPGGLRVF. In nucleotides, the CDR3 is TGCAGCGTTGAGGGGCCAGGCGGACTAAGGGTCTTT.

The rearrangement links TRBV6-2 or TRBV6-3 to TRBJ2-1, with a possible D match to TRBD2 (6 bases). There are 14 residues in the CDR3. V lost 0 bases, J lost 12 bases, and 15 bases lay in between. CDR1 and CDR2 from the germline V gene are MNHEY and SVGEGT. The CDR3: CASSYSVQTGRQFF. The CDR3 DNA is TGTGCCAGCAGTTACTCCGTCCAGACCGGGAGGCAGTTCTTC.

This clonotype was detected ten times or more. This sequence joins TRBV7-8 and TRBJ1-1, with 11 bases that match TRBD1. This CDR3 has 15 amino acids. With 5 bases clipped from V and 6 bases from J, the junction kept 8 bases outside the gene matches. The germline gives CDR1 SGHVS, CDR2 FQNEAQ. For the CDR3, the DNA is TGTGCCAGCAGCATACCGGGACAGGGGGTCCCTGAAGCTTTCTTT. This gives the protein CASSIPGQGVPEAFF.

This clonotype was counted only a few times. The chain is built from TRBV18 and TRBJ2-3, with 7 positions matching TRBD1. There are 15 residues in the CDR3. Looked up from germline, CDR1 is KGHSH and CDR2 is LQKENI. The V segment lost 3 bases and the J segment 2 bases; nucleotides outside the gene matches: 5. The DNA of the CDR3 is TGTGCCAGCTCACCGGTAACAGGGGCCACAGATACGCAGTATTTT. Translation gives CASSPVTGATDTQYF.

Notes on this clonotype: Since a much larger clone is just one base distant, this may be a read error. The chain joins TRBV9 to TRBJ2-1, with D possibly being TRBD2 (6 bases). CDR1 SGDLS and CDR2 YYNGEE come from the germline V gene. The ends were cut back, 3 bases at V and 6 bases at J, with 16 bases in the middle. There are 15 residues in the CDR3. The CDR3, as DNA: TGTGCCAGCAGCGAGTCAGGGAGGCCCCTCAATGAGCAGTTCTTC. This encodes CASSESGRPLNEQFF.

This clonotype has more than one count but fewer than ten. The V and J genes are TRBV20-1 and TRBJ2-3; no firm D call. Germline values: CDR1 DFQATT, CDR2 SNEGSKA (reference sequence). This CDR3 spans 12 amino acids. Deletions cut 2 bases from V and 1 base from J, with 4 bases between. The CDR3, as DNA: TGCAGTGCTAGACCAGGCACAGATACGCAGTATTTT. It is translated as CSARPGTDTQYF.

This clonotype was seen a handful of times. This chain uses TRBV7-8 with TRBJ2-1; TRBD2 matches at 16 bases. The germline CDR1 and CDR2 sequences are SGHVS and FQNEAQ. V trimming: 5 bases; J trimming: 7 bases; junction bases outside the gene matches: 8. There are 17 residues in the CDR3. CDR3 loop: CASSPAGTSGGGNEQFF. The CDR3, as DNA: TGTGCCAGCAGCCCCGCCGGGACTAGCGGGGGGGGGAATGAGCAGTTCTTC.

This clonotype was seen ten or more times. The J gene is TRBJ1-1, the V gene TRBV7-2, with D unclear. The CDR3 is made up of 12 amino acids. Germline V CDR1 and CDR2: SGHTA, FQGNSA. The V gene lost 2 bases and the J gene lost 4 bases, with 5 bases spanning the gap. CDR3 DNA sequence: TGTGCCAGCAGCTTAAGGCTCACTGAAGCTTTCTTT. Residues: CASSLRLTEAFF.

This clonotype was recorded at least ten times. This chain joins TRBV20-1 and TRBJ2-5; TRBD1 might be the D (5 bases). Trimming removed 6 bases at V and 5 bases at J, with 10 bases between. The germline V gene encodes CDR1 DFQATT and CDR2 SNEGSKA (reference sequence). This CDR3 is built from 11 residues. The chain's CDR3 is CSAGKGETQYF. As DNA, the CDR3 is TGCAGTGCGGGGAAGGGGGAGACCCAGTACTTC.

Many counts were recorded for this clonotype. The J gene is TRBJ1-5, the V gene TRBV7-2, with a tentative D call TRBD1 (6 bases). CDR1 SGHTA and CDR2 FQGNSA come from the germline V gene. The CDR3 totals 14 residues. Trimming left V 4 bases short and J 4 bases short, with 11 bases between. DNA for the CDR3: TGTGCCAGCAGCTATTCAGGGGCTAATCAGCCCCAGCATTTT. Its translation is CASSYSGANQPQHF.

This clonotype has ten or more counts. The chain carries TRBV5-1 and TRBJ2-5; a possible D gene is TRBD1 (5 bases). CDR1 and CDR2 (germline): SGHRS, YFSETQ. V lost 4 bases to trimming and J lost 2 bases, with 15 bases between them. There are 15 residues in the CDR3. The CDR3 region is CASSPLRGRQETQYF. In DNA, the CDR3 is TGCGCCAGCAGCCCACTTAGGGGTCGTCAAGAGACCCAGTACTTC.

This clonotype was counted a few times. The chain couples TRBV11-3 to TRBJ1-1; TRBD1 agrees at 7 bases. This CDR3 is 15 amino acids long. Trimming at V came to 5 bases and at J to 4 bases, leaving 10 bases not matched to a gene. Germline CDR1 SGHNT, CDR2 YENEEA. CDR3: CASSPKTGYATEAFF. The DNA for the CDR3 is TGTGCCAGCAGCCCGAAGACAGGGTATGCCACTGAAGCTTTCTTT. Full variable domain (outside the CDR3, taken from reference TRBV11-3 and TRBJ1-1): EAGVVQSPRYKIIEKKQPVAFWCNPISGHNTLYWYLQNLGQGPELLIRYENEEAVDDSQLPKDRFSAERLKGVDSTLKIQPAELGDSAVYLCASSPKTGYATEAFFGQGTRLTVV.

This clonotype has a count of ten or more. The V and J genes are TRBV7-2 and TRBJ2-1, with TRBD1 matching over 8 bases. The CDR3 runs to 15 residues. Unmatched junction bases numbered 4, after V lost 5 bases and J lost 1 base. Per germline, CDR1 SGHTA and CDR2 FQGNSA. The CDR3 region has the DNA TGTGCCAGCAGCCGAGGACAGGGATCCTACAATGAGCAGTTCTTC. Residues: CASSRGQGSYNEQFF.

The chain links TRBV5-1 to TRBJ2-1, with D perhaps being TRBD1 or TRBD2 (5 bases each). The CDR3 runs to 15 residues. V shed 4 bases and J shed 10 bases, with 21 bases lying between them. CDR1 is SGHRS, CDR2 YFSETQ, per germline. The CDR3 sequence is CASSPTGHQGREQFF. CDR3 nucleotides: TGCGCCAGCAGCCCCACGGGGCACCAAGGTCGAGAGCAGTTCTTC.

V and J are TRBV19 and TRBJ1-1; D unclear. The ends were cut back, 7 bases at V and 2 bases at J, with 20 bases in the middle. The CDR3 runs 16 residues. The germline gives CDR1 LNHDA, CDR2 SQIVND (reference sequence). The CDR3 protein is CASIRNGGPTNTEAFF. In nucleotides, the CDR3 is TGTGCCAGTATTAGAAATGGAGGTCCCACTAACACTGAAGCTTTCTTT.

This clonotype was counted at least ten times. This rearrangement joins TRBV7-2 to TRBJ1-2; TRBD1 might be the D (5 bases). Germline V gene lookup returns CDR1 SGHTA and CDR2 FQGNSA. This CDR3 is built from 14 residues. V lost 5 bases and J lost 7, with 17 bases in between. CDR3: CASSLPGGRGGYTF. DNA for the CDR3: TGTGCCAGCAGCCTACCCGGGGGGAGAGGTGGCTACACCTTC.

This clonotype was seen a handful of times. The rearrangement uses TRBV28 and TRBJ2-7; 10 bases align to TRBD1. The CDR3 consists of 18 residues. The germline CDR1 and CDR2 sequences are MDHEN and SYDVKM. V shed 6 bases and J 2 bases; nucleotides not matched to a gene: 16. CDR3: CASRETGGASTSAYEQYF. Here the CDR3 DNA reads TGTGCCAGCAGGGAGACAGGGGGCGCATCAACGTCCGCCTACGAGCAGTACTTC.

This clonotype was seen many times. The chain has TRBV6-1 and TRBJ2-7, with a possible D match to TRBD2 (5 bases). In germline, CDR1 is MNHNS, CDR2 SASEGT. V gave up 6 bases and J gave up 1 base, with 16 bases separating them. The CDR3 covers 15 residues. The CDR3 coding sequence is TGTGCCAGCAGCACCCAATGGGAGACATCCTACGAGCAGTACTTC. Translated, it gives CASSTQWETSYEQYF.

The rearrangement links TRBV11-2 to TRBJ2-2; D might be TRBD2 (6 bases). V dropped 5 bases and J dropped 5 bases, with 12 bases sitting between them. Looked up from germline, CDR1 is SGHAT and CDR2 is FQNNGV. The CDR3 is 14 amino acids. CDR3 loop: CASSLSGSTGELFF. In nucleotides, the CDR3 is TGTGCCAGCAGCCTTAGCGGTTCAACCGGGGAGCTGTTTTTT.

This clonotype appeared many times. The CDR3 region is CASSYSIIKMNTEAFF. The CDR3 region has the DNA TGTGCCAGCAGTTACTCGATAATCAAAATGAACACTGAAGCTTTCTTT. This rearrangement joins TRBV6-2 or TRBV6-3 to TRBJ1-1, with D hard to call. Per the germline V gene, CDR1 is MNHEY and CDR2 is SVGEGT. CDR3 length: 16 residues. With 0 bases removed from V and 0 bases from J, the gap between germline ends came to 11 bases.